Following are 16 T cell receptor beta chains from one sample sequenced in a study of shared clonotypes between healthy human individuals. The protocol was immunoSEQ multiplex PCR, while the TCRdb copy is restricted to in-frame clones and leaves out a portion. The table records around 510,000 clones, roughly 95% of them present only once. Sample: naive CD4+ T cells sorted from blood. As for subset: CD45RA+ positively selected. These receptors all stem from a woman in her twenties or thirties in good health.

The CDR3 protein is CARSPGQIPCEQYF. The CDR3 DNA reads TGTGCCAGAAGCCCAGGACAGATCCCCTGCGAGCAGTACTTC. V usage is TRBV5-3 and J usage is TRBJ2-7; D possibly corresponds to TRBD1 (6 bases). TRBV5-3 is designated an ORF whose function remains uncertain. Trimming left V 4 bases short and J 6 bases short, with 17 bases between. CDR3 length: 14 residues.

This clone showed up just once. V is TRBV19 and J is TRBJ2-1; TRBD2 matches at 14 bases. The germline CDR1 and CDR2 sequences are LNHDA and SQIVND (reference sequence). This CDR3 contains 18 residues. V was pared by 3 bases and J by 5 bases, with 9 bases of the junction left unmatched. CDR3 coding DNA: TGTGCCAGTAGTATGGAGGTCCCGGGACTAGCGGGAGACAATGAGCAGTTCTTC. Residues: CASSMEVPGLAGDNEQFF.

The rearrangement joins TRBV5-1 to TRBJ2-2; TRBD1 might be the D (7 bases). Trimming took 5 bases from V and 6 from J, leaving 14 bases between them. Germline V gives CDR1 SGHRS, CDR2 YFSETQ. This CDR3 comprises 14 residues. The CDR3 loop reads CASRSEGASGELFF. In DNA, the CDR3 is TGCGCCAGCAGATCGGAGGGGGCTTCCGGGGAGCTGTTTTTT.

This sequence joins TRBV6-7 and TRBJ2-7, with D uncertain. TRBV6-7 is recorded as an ORF, its role being uncertain. CDR3 length: 17 amino acids. Trimming stripped 0 bases from V and 4 bases from J, with 19 bases between. The CDR3 here is CASSYSMRKGFYYEQYF. The CDR3 DNA sequence: TGTGCCAGCAGTTACTCGATGAGGAAAGGTTTTTATTACGAGCAGTACTTC.

The J gene is TRBJ2-7, the V gene TRBV7-8; 10 bases are a match to TRBD2. V lost 1 base and J lost 0; bases outside the gene matches: 3. The CDR3 sequence is 16 residues long. Germline V gene lookup returns CDR1 SGHVS and CDR2 FQNEAQ. CDR3 in DNA: TGTGCCAGCAGCTTAGTGCTAGCGGGGGACTCCTACGAGCAGTACTTC. It is translated as CASSLVLAGDSYEQYF.

The gene calls are TRBV28 and TRBJ1-5; the match to TRBD1 covers 10 bases. CDR3 size: 14 residues. The trim removed 7 bases at V and 4 bases at J, leaving 4 bases unmatched. Per the germline V gene, CDR1 is MDHEN and CDR2 is SYDVKM. The CDR3 DNA reads TGTGCCAGCAACTGGGGACAGGGGAATCAGCCCCAGCATTTT. Its translation is CASNWGQGNQPQHF.

The chain has TRBV20-1 and TRBJ1-5, with unresolved D. The germline V gene has CDR1 DFQATT and CDR2 SNEGSKA (reference sequence). The CDR3 sequence is 11 residues long. With 6 bases removed from V and 5 bases from J, the gap between germline ends came to 8 bases. Here the CDR3 reads CSAGFDQPQHF. CDR3 bases: TGCAGTGCAGGGTTCGATCAGCCCCAGCATTTT.

This chain connects TRBV5-1 to TRBJ1-3, with D uncertain. This CDR3 region has 15 residues. Per the germline V gene, CDR1 is SGHRS and CDR2 is YFSETQ. The V end lost 4 bases, the J end lost 1 base, and 12 bases lay between the germline ends. Here the CDR3 reads CASSLLPESGNTIYF. DNA of the CDR3: TGCGCCAGCAGCCTGCTTCCGGAGTCTGGAAACACCATATATTTT.

This clone was recorded a few times. The sample has other DNA sequences that encode this CDR3 too. The chain recombines TRBV29-1 with TRBJ1-5, with D uncertain. The CDR3 runs 12 residues. CDR1 and CDR2 from the germline V gene are SQVTM and ANQGSEA. The germline V and J ends were trimmed by 4 bases and 0 bases, with 4 bases remaining between them. As DNA, the CDR3 is TGCAGCGTTGGAGGTAGCAATCAGCCCCAGCATTTT. Protein: CSVGGSNQPQHF. Based on the CDR3 plus reference TRBV29-1 and TRBJ1-5, the full variable domain is SAVISQKPSRDICQRGTSLTIQCQVDSQVTMMFWYRQQPGQSLTLIATANQGSEATYESGFVIDKFPISRPNLTFSTLTVSNMSPEDSSIYLCSVGGSNQPQHFGDGTRLSIL.

The genes are TRBV5-1 and TRBJ2-7; possible D gene TRBD2, 6 bases. CDR3 size: 16 residues. With 0 bases removed from V and 2 bases from J, the gap between germline ends came to 15 bases. From germline, CDR1 is SGHRS and CDR2 YFSETQ. CDR3 region: CASSLAYSGAAYEQYF. The CDR3 DNA follows: TGCGCCAGCAGCTTGGCGTATAGCGGAGCGGCCTACGAGCAGTACTTC.

The chain uses TRBV27 and TRBJ2-3; D uncertain. This CDR3 spans 14 amino acids. Germline V lookup: CDR1 MNHEY, CDR2 SMNVEV (reference sequence). Trimming left V 3 bases short and J 1 base short, with 8 bases between. The CDR3 spells CASSFLYGTDTQYF. Written as DNA, the CDR3 is TGTGCCAGCAGTTTCTTATACGGCACAGATACGCAGTATTTT.

The chain employs TRBV28 and TRBJ1-6, with 9 bases that match TRBD1. This CDR3 has 15 residues. CDR1 is MDHEN, CDR2 SYDVKM, per germline. J lost 9 bases, V lost 6 bases, and 9 bases had no gene match. The CDR3 DNA follows: TGTGCCAGCAGGTGGCGGGACAGGGCCCCTTCACCCCTCCACTTT. Its protein is CASRWRDRAPSPLHF.

The gene calls are TRBV10-1 and TRBJ2-1; D possibly corresponds to TRBD2 (6 bases). The CDR3 is 15 amino acids. From germline, CDR1 is WNHNN and CDR2 SYGVQD (reference sequence). Trimming shortened V by 2 bases and J by 10 bases, and 18 bases separated the two germline ends. CDR3 bases: TGCGCCAGCAGTGAGAGGGTAGCGGAGGGCCAGGAGCAGTTCTTC. Residues: CASSERVAEGQEQFF.

This rearrangement joins TRBV27 to TRBJ2-7, with D possibly being TRBD1 (6 bases). Germline CDR1 and CDR2: MNHEY and SMNVEV (reference sequence). The CDR3 consists of 14 residues. Trimming stripped 5 bases from V and 7 bases from J, with 18 bases between. The CDR3 loop reads CASSLLTGPGEQYF. CDR3 nucleotide sequence: TGTGCCAGCAGTCTGTTGACAGGTCCGGGGGAGCAGTACTTC.

The gene calls are TRBV7-9 and TRBJ2-1; no firm D call. Per germline, CDR1 SEHNR and CDR2 FQNEAQ (reference sequence). Trimming took 5 bases from V and 8 from J, leaving 16 bases between them. The CDR3 is made up of 14 amino acids. Here the CDR3 DNA reads TGTGCCAGCAGCGTCAGGAGAAATTGGGATGAGCAGTTCTTC. This encodes CASSVRRNWDEQFF.

The chain joins TRBV10-3 to TRBJ2-1; 12 bases are a match to TRBD2. V was pared by 6 bases and J by 0 bases, with 6 bases of the junction left unmatched. There are 17 residues in the CDR3. From germline, CDR1 is ENHRY and CDR2 SYGVKD. CDR3 residues: CAIRNGLAGSSYNEQFF. CDR3 nucleotides: TGTGCCATCAGAAACGGACTAGCGGGGAGCTCCTACAATGAGCAGTTCTTC.